The clone carrying this T cell receptor (beta chain) was found many times. Its antigen remains unknown. TCRdb re-called the multiplex PCR reads with MiXCR, one entry per CDR3 protein. Here the sample spans about 130,000 distinct CDR3 sequences, 20% to 25% being singletons. This entry comes from a study of breast tumors, draining lymph nodes, adjacent tissues. Axillary draining lymph nodes of breast cancer patients supplied the node samples. Findings of the study overall: Compared with lymph nodes, tumors were less diverse; compared with nontumor tissue, more. Tumor and nontumor repertoires were significantly more similar in luminal-like than in basal-like breast cancer.

The CDR3 contains 15 residues. Germline V gene lookup returns CDR1 SGDLS and CDR2 YYNGEE. V shed 3 bases, J shed 2 bases, and the junction held 6 bases outside the gene matches. The sample comprised axillary lymph node tissue. The clonotype comes from a female donor with breast cancer. Some clones in this sample may be carry-over from other donors' samples. The chain is built from TRBV9 and TRBJ2-5; the match to TRBD1 covers 8 bases. The CDR3 sequence is CASSAGQGQQETQYF. The CDR3 DNA reads as TGTGCCAGCAGCGCCGGACAGGGCCAACAAGAGACCCAGTACTTC.